The rows below give T cell receptor beta chains drawn from one sample of a study of blood T cells in healthy people across ages. TCRdb itself ran the 5' RACE reads through MiXCR, one entry per CDR3 protein. The repertoire holds over 600,000 distinct CDR3 sequences, with more than 50% as singletons. Sequences were obtained from blood. The source is a man in his forties in good health. CDR3s include the opening cysteine and the closing phenylalanine or tryptophan. D genes are given only for firm matches. Rows may omit the clone size; those that give it use once, few, many or a size class.

size | J | D | V | DNA | CDR3
few | TRBJ1-2 | NA | TRBV28 | TGTGCCAGCAGTTTATTGGGGGAATATGGCTACACCTTC | CASSLLGEYGYTF
few | TRBJ2-5 | NA | TRBV28 | TGTGCCAGCAGTCTATTGACAGATTCAGAGACCCAGTACTTC | CASSLLTDSETQYF
NA | TRBJ1-5 | NA | TRBV6-6 | TGTGCCAGCAGTTACGACAGTTATAGCAATCAGCCCCAGCATTTT | CASSYDSYSNQPQHF
few | TRBJ2-7 | NA | TRBV12-3/TRBV12-4 | TGTGCCAGCAGTTTAGGGCCTAGAACCCCTTACGAGCAGTACTTC | CASSLGPRTPYEQYF
once | TRBJ1-1 | TRBD1 | TRBV7-9 | TGTGCCAGCAGCTTCCTCCGGGACAGAAGGTCCATGAACACTGAAGCTTTCTTT | CASSFLRDRRSMNTEAFF
many | TRBJ2-6 | NA | TRBV3-1 | TGCGCCAGCAGCCAGGACTTATCTGGGGCCAACGTCCTGACTTTC | CASSQDLSGANVLTF
few | TRBJ2-7 | TRBD2 | TRBV5-1 | TGCGCCAGCAGCTTGGTTACCGGGACTAGATCTTCCGAGCAGTACTTC | CASSLVTGTRSSEQYF
NA | TRBJ1-2 | NA | TRBV6-2/TRBV6-3 | TGTGCCAGCAGCCCTCTCGTGACAGAAATTAACTATGGCTACACCTTC | CASSPLVTEINYGYTF
NA | TRBJ1-2 | NA | TRBV5-1 | TGCGCCAGCAGCTCGCGGACACACCCGTATGGCTACACCTTC | CASSSRTHPYGYTF
NA | TRBJ2-5 | NA | TRBV7-6 | TGTGCCAGCAGCTTAGGCAGGGCGGGGGAGACCCAGTACTTC | CASSLGRAGETQYF
NA | TRBJ2-7 | NA | TRBV9 | TGTGCCAGCAGCGTAGAAGGAGGGGGAGTGCCTAGAGAGCAGTACTTC | CASSVEGGGVPREQYF
NA | TRBJ2-3 | NA | TRBV5-1 | TGCGCCAGCAGCATGGTGCTCCAGCGGGATACGCAGTATTTT | CASSMVLQRDTQYF
once | TRBJ1-6 | TRBD1 | TRBV5-1 | TGCGCCAGCAGCTTGGTACTCGGGACAGGGTCAGCCGAGGGTAATTCACCCCTCCACTTT | CASSLVLGTGSAEGNSPLHF
few | TRBJ2-7 | NA | TRBV6-5 | TGTGCCAGCACCACAAGTTTTGGGGTGAGCTCCTACGAGCAGTACTTC | CASTTSFGVSSYEQYF
NA | TRBJ1-1 | TRBD1 | TRBV3-1 | TGTGCCAGCAGCCAAAGGACAGGGAGCACTGAAGCTTTCTTT | CASSQRTGSTEAFF
NA | TRBJ2-6 | NA | TRBV29-1 | TGCAGCGTCCATTCTTCTGGGGCCAACGTCCTGACTTTC | CSVHSSGANVLTF
few | TRBJ2-1 | NA | TRBV4-3 | TGCGCCAGCAGCCAAGATTTAGCGGCTGTGTTTGATGAGCAGTTCTTC | CASSQDLAAVFDEQFF
NA | TRBJ2-1 | NA | TRBV20-1 | TGCAGTGCCTCCCTAGCTACGGGGAGAGGGGCCAATGAGCAGTTCTTC | CSASLATGRGANEQFF